This T cell receptor (beta chain) emerged from a study of T cell clonality in common variable immunodeficiency. Overall study findings and caveats: Reportedly, TCR beta sequences from common variable immunodeficiency showed fewer deletions and N-nucleotide insertions.

As regards this clone: Its antigen is unidentified. The sequenced fragment ends 3 residues before the CDR3 boundary, so the rest is inferred from the germline J gene.

Reduced serum IgG, IgA and/or IgM plus specific antibody deficiency defined CVID. Most patients and controls had Caucasian heritage. CVID and control samples used equivalent genomic DNA input. Profiling relied on immunoSEQ multiplex PCR, and the TCRdb table lists in-frame clones only, not all of them. The data show about 28,000 clones, none appearing only once, with 3.1% held by the ten largest. This CDR3 is 14 amino acids long. CDR1 MNHNS and CDR2 SASEGT come from the germline V gene. This sequence was found in a human donor with common variable immunodeficiency. The sample taken for sequencing was peripheral blood mononuclear cells. The chain joins TRBV6-1 to TRBJ1-2; D is undetermined. CDR3 sequence reads: CASSEGVGAEGYTF. The covered CDR3 bases are TGTGCCAGCAGTGAAGGCGTGGGAGCGGAGGGC.